This passage covers 5 T cell receptor beta chains from one sample sequenced in a study of T cell responses to AZD1222 COVID-19 vaccine. The method was immunoSEQ multiplex PCR; TCRdb's version includes in-frame clones alone and lacks a portion of them. This sample has 25,000 to 30,000 clones, with about nine tenths found just once. The sample consisted of peripheral blood, taken on day 0 of AZD1222 vaccination. The receptors stem from an adult in good health.

The chain combines TRBV5-1 with TRBJ2-7; 10 positions match TRBD1. CDR1 and CDR2 from the germline V gene are SGHRS and YFSETQ. There are 17 residues in the CDR3. The V gene end was trimmed by 6 bases and the J gene end by 3 bases; junction bases not matched to a gene: 15. This CDR3 reads CASIPAPGTGDFYEQYF. As DNA, the CDR3 is TGCGCCAGCATCCCAGCCCCCGGGACAGGGGATTTCTACGAGCAGTACTTC.

The V gene is TRBV7-9, the J gene TRBJ1-2; D remains unclear. Per germline, CDR1 SEHNR and CDR2 FQNEAQ (reference sequence). The CDR3 extends over 15 amino acids. V was pared by 0 bases and J by 3 bases, with 11 bases between. CDR3 DNA sequence: TGTGCCAGCAGCTTAGCGCTCGGTTGGGACTATGGCTACACCTTC. Amino acid sequence: CASSLALGWDYGYTF.

This sequence joins TRBV7-2 and TRBJ2-7; the match to TRBD2 covers 11 bases. Losses at the gene ends were 6 bases for V and 2 bases for J; bases not matched to a gene: 6. The CDR3 is 15 residues long. CDR1 and CDR2 (germline): SGHTA, FQGNSA. Written as DNA, the CDR3 is TGTGCCAGCAGAACCAGACTAGCGGGACCCTACGAGCAGTACTTC. This encodes CASRTRLAGPYEQYF.

The chain employs TRBV27 and TRBJ2-7, with D unresolved. Germline CDR1 is MNHEY and CDR2 is SMNVEV (reference sequence). V was cut by 2 bases and J by 4 bases, with 18 bases left in between. The CDR3 has 16 amino acids. CDR3 coding DNA: TGTGCCAGCAGTTTACCCGGGTCGACCAAGGAGTACGAGCAGTACTTC. Its translation: CASSLPGSTKEYEQYF.

A few counts support this clone. The V call is TRBV10-3, the J call TRBJ1-5; TRBD1 matches 10 bases. CDR1 and CDR2 from the germline V gene are ENHRY and SYGVKD. There are 17 residues in the CDR3. V shed 4 bases, J shed 0 bases, and the junction held 6 bases outside the gene matches. CDR3 in amino acids: CAISADRGTDSNQPQHF. CDR3 DNA: TGTGCCATCAGTGCGGACAGGGGGACCGATAGCAATCAGCCCCAGCATTTT.